The present entry profiles one TCR beta chain with its context. This record belongs to a study of blood T cell repertoires in COVID-19. Study-level information: Sites across the United States, Italy and Spain contributed samples from acute and convalescent COVID-19. T cells, B-cell-depleted T cells, or PBMCs provided the cDNA or gDNA that served as material.

This CDR3 region has 15 residues. Trimming pared 4 bases from V and 0 bases from J, leaving 8 bases between. Germline loops: CDR1 SGHRS, CDR2 YFSETQ. The data were produced by immunoSEQ multiplex PCR, yet TCRdb's version contains in-frame clones alone and is incomplete. The sample includes over 100,000 clones, roughly 79% of them seen just once. This receptor was obtained from a human donor in a cohort sampled during active COVID-19. The sequencing sample was made of peripheral blood. The chain joins TRBV5-1 to TRBJ2-6; D gene ambiguous. The CDR3 reads CASSPQISGANVLTF. CDR3 in DNA: TGCGCCAGCAGCCCACAAATCTCTGGGGCCAACGTCCTGACTTTC.